The T cell receptor beta chain under discussion was sequenced for a study of shared clonotypes between healthy human individuals. Background on the study: Researchers assigned three CD4 naive, three CD4 memory, two CD8 naive and one CD8 memory plate to each donor. Study results and limitations: What naive subsets generally showed was a larger estimated richness than memory subsets showed.

For each subset, genomic DNA was distributed in equal portions over several immunoSEQ plates. Sequencing was performed with immunoSEQ multiplex PCR; in TCRdb, only in-frame clones are kept and a portion is missing. The sample yields approximately 2.5 million clones, around nine tenths seen once. A CD45RA-negative memory subset and a CD45RA+ naive subset were separated from the CD4+ cells. CDR1 is LNHDA, CDR2 SQIVND, per germline (reference sequence). V was pared by 3 bases and J by 4 bases, with 9 bases between. CDR3 length equals 13 residues. As regards this clone: No antigen is known for it.

The TCR was taken from a man aged 18-30 years in good health. The sequencing sample was made of naive CD4+ T cells sorted from blood. Subset here: CD45RA+ positively selected. The chain is built from TRBV19 and TRBJ2-5; no clear D gene. The chain's CDR3 is CASSIRFAETQYF. For the CDR3, the DNA is TGTGCCAGTAGTATTCGATTTGCAGAGACCCAGTACTTC.